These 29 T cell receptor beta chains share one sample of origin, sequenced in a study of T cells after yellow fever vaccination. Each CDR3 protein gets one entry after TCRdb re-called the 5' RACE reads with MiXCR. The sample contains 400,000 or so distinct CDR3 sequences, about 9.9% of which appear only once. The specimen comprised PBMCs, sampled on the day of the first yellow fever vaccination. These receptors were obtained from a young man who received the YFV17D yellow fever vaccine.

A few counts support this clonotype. The DNA of the CDR3 is TGTGCCAGCAGTGTAGCCGGGACAGGGTCTGGGACCCAGTACTTC. Its translation is CASSVAGTGSGTQYF. V gene TRBV28 combines with J gene TRBJ2-5; 9 bases fit TRBD1. The CDR3 loop spans 15 amino acids. V dropped 5 bases and J dropped 7; count of bases not matched to a gene: 11. CDR1 MDHEN and CDR2 SYDVKM come from the germline V gene.

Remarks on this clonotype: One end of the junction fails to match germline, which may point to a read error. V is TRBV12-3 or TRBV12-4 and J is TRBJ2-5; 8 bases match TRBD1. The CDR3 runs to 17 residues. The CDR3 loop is CTSSFPLGQEGQETQYF. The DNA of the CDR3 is TGTACCAGCAGTTTCCCCCTGGGACAGGAGGGCCAAGAGACCCAGTACTTC.

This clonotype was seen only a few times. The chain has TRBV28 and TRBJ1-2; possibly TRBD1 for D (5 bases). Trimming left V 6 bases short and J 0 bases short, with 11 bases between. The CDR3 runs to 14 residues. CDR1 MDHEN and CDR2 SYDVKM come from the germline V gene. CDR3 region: CASRKTATNYGYTF. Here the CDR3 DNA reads TGTGCCAGCAGAAAGACAGCTACTAACTATGGCTACACCTTC.

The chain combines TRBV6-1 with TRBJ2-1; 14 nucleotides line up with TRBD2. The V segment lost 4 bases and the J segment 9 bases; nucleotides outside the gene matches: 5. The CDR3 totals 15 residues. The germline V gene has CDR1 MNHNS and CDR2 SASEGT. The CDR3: CASSVGTSGGGEQFF. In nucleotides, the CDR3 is TGTGCCAGCAGTGTCGGGACTAGCGGGGGCGGTGAGCAGTTCTTC.

As DNA, the CDR3 is TGCGCCAGCAGTCTGACAGCTAAACCCAGGGCCCAGTACTTC. Its translation: CASSLTAKPRAQYF. The chain carries TRBV10-2 and TRBJ2-5; perhaps TRBD1 as D (5 bases). The CDR3 totals 14 residues. CDR1 and CDR2 (germline): WSHSY, SAAADI. Trimming cost V 5 bases and J 9 bases, with 19 bases left between them.

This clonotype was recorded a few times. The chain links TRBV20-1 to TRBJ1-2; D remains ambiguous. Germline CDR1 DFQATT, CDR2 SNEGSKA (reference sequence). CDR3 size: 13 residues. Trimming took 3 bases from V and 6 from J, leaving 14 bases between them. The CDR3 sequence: CSASATYRDGYTF. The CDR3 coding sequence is TGCAGTGCTAGTGCCACGTATCGGGATGGCTACACCTTC.

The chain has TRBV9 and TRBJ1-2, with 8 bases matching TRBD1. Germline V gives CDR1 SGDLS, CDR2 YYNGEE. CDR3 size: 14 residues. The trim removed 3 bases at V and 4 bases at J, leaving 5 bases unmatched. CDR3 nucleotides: TGTGCCAGCAGCGCGGGGACAGGCCTCTATGGCTACACCTTC. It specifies CASSAGTGLYGYTF.

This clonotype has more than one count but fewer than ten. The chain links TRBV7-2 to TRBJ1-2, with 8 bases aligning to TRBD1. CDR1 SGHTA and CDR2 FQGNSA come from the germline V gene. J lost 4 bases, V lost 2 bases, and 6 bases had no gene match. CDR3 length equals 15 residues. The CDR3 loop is CASSLLTGTGYGYTF. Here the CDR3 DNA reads TGTGCCAGCAGCTTATTAACCGGGACAGGCTATGGCTACACCTTC.

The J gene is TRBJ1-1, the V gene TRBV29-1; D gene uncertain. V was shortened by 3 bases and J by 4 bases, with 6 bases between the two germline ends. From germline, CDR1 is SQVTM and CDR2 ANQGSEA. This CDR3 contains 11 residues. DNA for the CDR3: TGCAGCGTTGATCGCAGCACTGAAGCTTTCTTT. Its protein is CSVDRSTEAFF.

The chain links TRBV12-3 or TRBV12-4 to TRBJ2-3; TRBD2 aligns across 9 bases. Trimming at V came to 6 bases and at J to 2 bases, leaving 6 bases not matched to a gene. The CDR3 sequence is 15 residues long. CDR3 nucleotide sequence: TGTGCCAGCAGCATAGCGGGGGCCCACACAGATACGCAGTATTTT. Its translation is CASSIAGAHTDTQYF.

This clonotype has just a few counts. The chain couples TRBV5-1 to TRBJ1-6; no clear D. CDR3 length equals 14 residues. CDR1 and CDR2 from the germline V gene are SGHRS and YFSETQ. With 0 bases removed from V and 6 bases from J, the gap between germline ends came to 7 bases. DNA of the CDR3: TGCGCCAGCAGCTTGGGTCTGACTAATTCACCCCTCCACTTT. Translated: CASSLGLTNSPLHF.

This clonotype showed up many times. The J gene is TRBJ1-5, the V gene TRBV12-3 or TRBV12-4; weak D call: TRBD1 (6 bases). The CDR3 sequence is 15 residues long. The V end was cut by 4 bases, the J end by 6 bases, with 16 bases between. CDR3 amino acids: CASSSTRGSSQPQHF. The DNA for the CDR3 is TGTGCCAGCAGTTCGACCAGGGGAAGCTCTCAGCCCCAGCATTTT.

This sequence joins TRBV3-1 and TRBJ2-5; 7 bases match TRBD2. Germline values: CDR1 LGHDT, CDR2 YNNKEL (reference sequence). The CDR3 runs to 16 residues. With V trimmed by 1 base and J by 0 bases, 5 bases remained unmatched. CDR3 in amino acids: CASSQGIRGDQETQYF. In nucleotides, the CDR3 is TGTGCCAGCAGCCAAGGAATTCGGGGGGACCAAGAGACCCAGTACTTC.

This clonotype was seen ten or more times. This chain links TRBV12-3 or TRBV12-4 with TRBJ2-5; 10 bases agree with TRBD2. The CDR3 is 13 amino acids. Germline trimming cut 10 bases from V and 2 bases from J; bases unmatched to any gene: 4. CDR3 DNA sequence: TGTGCCATCAAAGCGGGGGGGCAAGAGACCCAGTACTTC. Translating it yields CAIKAGGQETQYF.

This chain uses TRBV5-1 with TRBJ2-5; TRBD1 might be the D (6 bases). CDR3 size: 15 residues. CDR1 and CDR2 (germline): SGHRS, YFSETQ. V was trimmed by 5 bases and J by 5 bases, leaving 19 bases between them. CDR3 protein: CASSLYRVLAETQYF. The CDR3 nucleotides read TGCGCCAGCAGTTTATACAGGGTACTCGCGGAGACCCAGTACTTC.

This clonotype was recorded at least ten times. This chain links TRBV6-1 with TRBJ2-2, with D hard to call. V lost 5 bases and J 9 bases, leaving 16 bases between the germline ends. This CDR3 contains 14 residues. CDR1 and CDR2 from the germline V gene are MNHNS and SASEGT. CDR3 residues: CASSPASERRELFF. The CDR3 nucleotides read TGTGCCAGCAGTCCCGCAAGTGAGAGGCGGGAGCTGTTTTTT.

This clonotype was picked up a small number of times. CDR3 in amino acids: CASSYSNLSGGGETQYF. DNA of the CDR3: TGTGCCAGCAGTTACTCGAACCTCAGCGGGGGCGGGGAGACCCAGTACTTC. This chain links TRBV6-5 with TRBJ2-5, with 8 bases aligning to TRBD2. V was clipped by 0 bases and J by 5 bases; unmatched bases: 11. This CDR3 comprises 17 residues. CDR1 MNHEY and CDR2 SVGAGI come from the germline V gene.

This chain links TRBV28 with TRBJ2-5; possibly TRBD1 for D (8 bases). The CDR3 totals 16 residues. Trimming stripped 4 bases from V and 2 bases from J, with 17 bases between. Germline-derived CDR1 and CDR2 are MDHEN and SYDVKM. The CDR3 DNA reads TGTGCCAGCAGTTCCAGAACAGGGGGGGAACAAGAGACCCAGTACTTC. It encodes CASSSRTGGEQETQYF.

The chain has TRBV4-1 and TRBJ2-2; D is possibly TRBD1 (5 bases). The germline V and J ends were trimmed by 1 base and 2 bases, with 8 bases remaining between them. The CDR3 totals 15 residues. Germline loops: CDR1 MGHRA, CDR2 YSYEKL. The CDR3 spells CASSQVQVNTGELFF. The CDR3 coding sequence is TGCGCCAGCAGCCAAGTACAGGTCAACACCGGGGAGCTGTTTTTT.

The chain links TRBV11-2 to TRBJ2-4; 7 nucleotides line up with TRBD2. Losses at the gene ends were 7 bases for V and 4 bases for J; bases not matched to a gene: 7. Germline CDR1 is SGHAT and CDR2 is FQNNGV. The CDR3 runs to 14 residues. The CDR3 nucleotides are TGTGCCAGCACCACCTCGGGGGGTAAAAACATTCAGTACTTC. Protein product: CASTTSGGKNIQYF.

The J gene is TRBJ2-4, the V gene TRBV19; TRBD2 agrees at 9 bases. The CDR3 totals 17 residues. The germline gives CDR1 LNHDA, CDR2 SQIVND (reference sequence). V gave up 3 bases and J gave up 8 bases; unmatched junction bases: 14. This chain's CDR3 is CASSIVLAGPPKDIQYF. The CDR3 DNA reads TGTGCCAGTAGTATCGTCCTAGCGGGGCCCCCCAAGGACATTCAGTACTTC.

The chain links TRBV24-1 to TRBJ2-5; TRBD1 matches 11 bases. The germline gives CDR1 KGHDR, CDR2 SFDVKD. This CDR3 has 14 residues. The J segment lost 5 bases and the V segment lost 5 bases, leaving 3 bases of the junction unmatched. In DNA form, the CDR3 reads TGTGCCACCAGTGGGACAGGGGGCTCGGAGACCCAGTACTTC. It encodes CATSGTGGSETQYF.

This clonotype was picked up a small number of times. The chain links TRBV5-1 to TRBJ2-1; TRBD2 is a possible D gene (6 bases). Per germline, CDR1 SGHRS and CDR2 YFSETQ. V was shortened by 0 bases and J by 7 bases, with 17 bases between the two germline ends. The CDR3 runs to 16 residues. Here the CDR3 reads CASSLAAGRQSNEQFF. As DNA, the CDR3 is TGCGCCAGCAGCTTGGCTGCGGGGAGACAGAGTAATGAGCAGTTCTTC.

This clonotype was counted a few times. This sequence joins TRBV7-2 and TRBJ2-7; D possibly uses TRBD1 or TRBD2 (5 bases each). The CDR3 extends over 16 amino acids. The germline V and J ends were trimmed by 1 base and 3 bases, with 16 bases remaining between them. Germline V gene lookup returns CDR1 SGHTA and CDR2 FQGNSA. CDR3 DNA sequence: TGTGCCAGCAGCTTAGAAGGCACGAGGGGATTCTACGAGCAGTACTTC. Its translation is CASSLEGTRGFYEQYF.

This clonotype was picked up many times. Written as DNA, the CDR3 is TGTGCCAGCAGTCGATCCCCCAAAACAGGGTCGGCTAACTATGGCTACACCTTC. Protein: CASSRSPKTGSANYGYTF. J is TRBJ1-2 and V is TRBV3-1, with D possibly being TRBD1 (6 bases). The CDR3 is 18 amino acids. Trimming removed 6 bases from V and 0 bases from J, with 23 bases in between. CDR1 is LGHDT, CDR2 YNNKEL, per germline (reference sequence).

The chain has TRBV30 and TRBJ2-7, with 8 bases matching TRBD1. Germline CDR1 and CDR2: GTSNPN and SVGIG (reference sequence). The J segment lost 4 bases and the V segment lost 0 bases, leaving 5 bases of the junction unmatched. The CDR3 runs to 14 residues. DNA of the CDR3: TGTGCCTGGAGTGTTAAAGGGACAGGATACGAGCAGTACTTC. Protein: CAWSVKGTGYEQYF.

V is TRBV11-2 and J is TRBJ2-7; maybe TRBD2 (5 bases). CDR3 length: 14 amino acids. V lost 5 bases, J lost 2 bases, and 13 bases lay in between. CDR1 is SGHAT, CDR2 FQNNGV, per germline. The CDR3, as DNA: TGTGCCAGCAGCCTCGAAGTCGGGGCCTACGAGCAGTACTTC. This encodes CASSLEVGAYEQYF.

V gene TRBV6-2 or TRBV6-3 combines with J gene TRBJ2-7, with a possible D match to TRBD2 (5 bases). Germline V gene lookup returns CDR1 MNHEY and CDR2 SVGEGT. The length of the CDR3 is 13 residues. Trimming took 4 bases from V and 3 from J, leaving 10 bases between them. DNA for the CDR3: TGTGCCAGCAGTTGGAGGCCCCGCTACGAGCAGTACTTC. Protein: CASSWRPRYEQYF.

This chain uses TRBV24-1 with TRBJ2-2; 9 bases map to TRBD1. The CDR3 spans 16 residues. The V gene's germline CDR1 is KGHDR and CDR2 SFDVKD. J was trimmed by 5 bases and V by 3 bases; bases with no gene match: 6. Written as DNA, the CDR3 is TGTGCCACCAGTGATCCCCGGACAGGGGCGACCGGGGAGCTGTTTTTT. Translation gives CATSDPRTGATGELFF.